What follows are 20 T cell receptor beta chains derived from one specimen sequenced in a study of shared clonotypes between healthy human individuals. Assay: immunoSEQ multiplex PCR; the TCRdb copy retains only in-frame clones and omits some. Of roughly 1,100,000 clones listed, about 75% are singletons. The sample was memory CD4+ T cells sorted from blood. Regarding subset: CD45RA-negative fraction. These receptors all stem from a man aged 18-30 years in good health.

The chain joins TRBV2 to TRBJ1-5; D remains unclear. The CDR3 is 14 amino acids. Trimming took 4 bases from V and 5 from J, leaving 12 bases between them. From germline, CDR1 is SNHLY and CDR2 FYNNEI. CDR3 sequence: CASSGPTLDQPQHF. The CDR3 nucleotides are TGTGCCAGCAGTGGCCCCACCCTTGATCAGCCCCAGCATTTT.

Comment on this clone: The same CDR3 is also encoded by other DNA sequences in this sample. This rearrangement joins TRBV28 to TRBJ2-7; D perhaps matches TRBD1 (6 bases). V lost 3 bases, J lost 3 bases, and 12 bases lay in between. CDR1 and CDR2 from the germline V gene are MDHEN and SYDVKM. The CDR3 contains 14 residues. The CDR3 DNA follows: TGTGCCAGCAGTTTTCGCCAGGGGCGCTACGAGCAGTACTTC. It translates to CASSFRQGRYEQYF.

The CDR3 spells CASSQEGSNSPLHF. The DNA for the CDR3 is TGCGCCAGCAGCCAAGAGGGCAGTAATTCACCCCTCCACTTT. The chain couples TRBV4-1 to TRBJ1-6, with D unresolved. CDR3 size: 14 residues. Trimming pared 0 bases from V and 6 bases from J, leaving 6 bases between. Germline V gene sequence: CDR1 MGHRA, CDR2 YSYEKL.

This chain uses TRBV30 with TRBJ1-5, with a weak D call TRBD1 (5 bases). From germline, CDR1 is GTSNPN and CDR2 SVGIG (reference sequence). Trimming cost V 3 bases and J 1 base, with 10 bases left between them. The CDR3 consists of 14 residues. CDR3 sequence (DNA): TGTGCCTGGAGCCAGGGACGGAGCAATCAGCCCCAGCATTTT. It encodes CAWSQGRSNQPQHF.

This clone was picked up one time. CDR3 sequence (DNA): TGTGCCAGCACCACCGTCCGGGGGGCCTACGAGCAGTACTTC. Its translation is CASTTVRGAYEQYF. The rearrangement links TRBV7-6 to TRBJ2-7, with TRBD2 matching 7 bases. Germline loops: CDR1 SGHVS, CDR2 FNYEAQ. This CDR3 spans 14 amino acids. V was pared by 7 bases and J by 2 bases, with 8 bases of the junction left unmatched.

This chain links TRBV7-8 with TRBJ2-1; TRBD2 aligns across 10 bases. The CDR3 consists of 16 residues. V lost 4 bases and J lost 0; bases outside the gene matches: 3. Germline values: CDR1 SGHVS, CDR2 FQNEAQ. The CDR3 reads CASSSRTSGSYNEQFF. The CDR3 DNA reads as TGTGCCAGCAGCTCTCGGACTAGCGGCTCCTACAATGAGCAGTTCTTC.

The J gene is TRBJ1-2, the V gene TRBV7-9; the match to TRBD1 covers 7 bases. Germline assignment: CDR1 SEHNR and CDR2 FQNEAQ (reference sequence). The CDR3 is made up of 17 amino acids. V was pared by 2 bases and J by 2 bases, with 11 bases of the junction left unmatched. The CDR3 loop reads CASSLREGTAINYGYTF. The CDR3 DNA reads as TGTGCCAGCAGCTTAAGGGAAGGGACAGCTATAAACTATGGCTACACCTTC.

V is TRBV28 and J is TRBJ1-5, with TRBD1 identical over 7 bases. The CDR3 length is 14 residues. Germline V CDR1 and CDR2: MDHEN, SYDVKM. Trimming at V came to 8 bases and at J to 6 bases, leaving 10 bases not matched to a gene. CDR3 DNA sequence: TGTGCCAGCGAAACCCAGGGGGGGGTTCAGCCCCAGCATTTT. As protein: CASETQGGVQPQHF.

This chain uses TRBV30 with TRBJ2-5; the D gene is possibly TRBD1 (5 bases). The J call could be wrong; TRBJ2-7 is a better fit for the DNA end. The CDR3 sequence is 12 residues long. CDR1 GTSNPN and CDR2 SVGIG come from the germline V gene (reference sequence). This chain's CDR3 is CAWSGQLNEQYF. The CDR3 nucleotides are TGTGCCTGGAGTGGACAGTTGAACGAGCAGTACTTC.

CDR3 sequence reads: CASSISKYQETQYF. As DNA, the CDR3 is TGTGCCAGTAGTATATCCAAGTACCAAGAGACCCAGTACTTC. The rearrangement joins TRBV19 to TRBJ2-5, with D unresolved. V lost 2 bases and J 0 bases, leaving 7 bases between the germline ends. The germline gives CDR1 LNHDA, CDR2 SQIVND (reference sequence). The CDR3 runs to 14 residues.

V is TRBV18 and J is TRBJ2-7; D is perhaps TRBD1 (6 bases). The CDR3 is 14 amino acids. V gave up 4 bases and J gave up 5 bases, with 15 bases separating them. CDR1 and CDR2 (germline): KGHSH, LQKENI. The CDR3 region is CASSQSGTTNEQYF. DNA for the CDR3: TGTGCCAGCTCACAATCCGGGACAACCAACGAGCAGTACTTC.

J is TRBJ2-1 and V is TRBV6-5, with TRBD1 matching over 8 bases. The CDR3 runs 15 residues. V was pared by 8 bases and J by 4 bases, with 10 bases of the junction left unmatched. Germline lookup yields CDR1 MNHEY and CDR2 SVGAGI. As DNA, the CDR3 is TGTGCCAGCGCGAGAGCCGGGACAGGATACAATGAGCAGTTCTTC. It encodes CASARAGTGYNEQFF.

This clone was seen a single time. This sample also contains other DNA sequences that code for the same CDR3. The chain joins TRBV19 to TRBJ1-1; D might be TRBD1 (5 bases). V was trimmed by 5 bases and J by 4 bases, leaving 8 bases between them. The germline CDR1 and CDR2 sequences are LNHDA and SQIVND (reference sequence). CDR3 size: 12 residues. The CDR3 here is CASSRGPTEAFF. CDR3 in DNA: TGTGCCAGTAGTCGGGGCCCCACTGAAGCTTTCTTT.

V and J are TRBV10-1 and TRBJ2-3, with 10 bases matching TRBD2. The CDR3 has 16 amino acids. Unmatched junction bases numbered 8, after V lost 2 bases and J lost 6 bases. Germline loops: CDR1 WNHNN, CDR2 SYGVQD (reference sequence). The CDR3 DNA sequence: TGCGCCAGCAGTGAGACAGCGGGAGGGCCAAGGGATACGCAGTATTTT. Its protein is CASSETAGGPRDTQYF.

The chain links TRBV5-5 to TRBJ2-5; TRBD2 is a possible D gene (5 bases). CDR1 and CDR2 from the germline V gene are SGHKS and YYEKEE (reference sequence). Trimming removed 4 bases from V and 1 base from J, with 11 bases in between. This CDR3 spans 14 amino acids. The CDR3 is CASSTGGSQETQYF. In DNA, the CDR3 is TGTGCCAGCAGCACCGGTGGGAGCCAAGAGACCCAGTACTTC.

This clone was found many times. The rearrangement joins TRBV7-8 to TRBJ2-7; D is possibly TRBD2 (6 bases). The CDR3 loop spans 14 amino acids. CDR1 is SGHVS and CDR2 is FQNEAQ in the germline V gene. With 4 bases removed from V and 6 bases from J, the gap between germline ends came to 16 bases. The CDR3 nucleotides read TGTGCCAGCAGCTCGCGGGCATGGGGAGGCGAGCAGTACTTC. Protein product: CASSSRAWGGEQYF.

The CDR3 is CASSRRQGTNYGYTF. CDR3 sequence (DNA): TGTGCCAGCAGTCGACGACAGGGGACTAACTATGGCTACACCTTC. The J gene is TRBJ1-2, the V gene TRBV6-5; 8 nucleotides agree with TRBD1. Germline values: CDR1 MNHEY, CDR2 SVGAGI. The CDR3 consists of 15 residues. V dropped 5 bases and J dropped 0; count of bases not matched to a gene: 5.

This chain connects TRBV7-9 to TRBJ2-2; no firm D call. V dropped 2 bases and J dropped 4 bases, with 5 bases sitting between them. Per germline, CDR1 SEHNR and CDR2 FQNEAQ (reference sequence). The CDR3 extends over 13 amino acids. The CDR3 bases are TGTGCCAGCAGCTTATCGACCACCGGGGAGCTGTTTTTT. Translated: CASSLSTTGELFF.

The rearrangement links TRBV6-5 to TRBJ1-2; D perhaps matches TRBD1 (5 bases). V was cut by 4 bases and J by 4 bases, with 10 bases left in between. Germline V lookup: CDR1 MNHEY, CDR2 SVGAGI. The CDR3 totals 13 residues. Here the CDR3 reads CASSWGVSYGYTF. Written as DNA, the CDR3 is TGTGCCAGCAGTTGGGGGGTCTCCTATGGCTACACCTTC.

The rearrangement links TRBV11-2 to TRBJ2-3; 7 positions agree with TRBD1. Germline CDR1 is SGHAT and CDR2 is FQNNGV. The J segment lost 6 bases and the V segment lost 0 bases, leaving 9 bases of the junction unmatched. The CDR3 loop spans 16 amino acids. This chain's CDR3 is CASSLDLKGAGDTQYF. The CDR3 coding sequence is TGTGCCAGCAGCTTAGATCTAAAGGGGGCAGGGGATACGCAGTATTTT.